The following is a T cell receptor (beta chain) sequence with its context. The repertoire was sequenced with immunoSEQ multiplex PCR; TCRdb's copy has only in-frame clones and lacks some. The table records over 100,000 clones, 81% of them present only once. This CDR3 has 13 residues. The V end lost 0 bases, the J end lost 1 base, and 4 bases lay between the germline ends. Germline V CDR1 and CDR2: LNHNV, YYDKDF (reference sequence). The record originates from a study of blood T cell repertoires in COVID-19. For the study at large: Acute and convalescent COVID-19 specimens originated in the United States, Italy and Spain.

The sequenced sample was peripheral blood. The chain has TRBV15 and TRBJ2-7; D unclear. This TCR was recovered from a woman aged 55-69 years with active or convalescent COVID-19. Here the CDR3 DNA reads TGTGCCACCAGCAGAGACAGGTCCTACGAGCAGTACTTC. Its protein is CATSRDRSYEQYF.